The clone carrying this T cell receptor (beta chain) was counted between two and nine times. Within the sample, other DNA sequences also encode this same CDR3. The table came from immunoSEQ multiplex PCR; TCRdb's copy has only in-frame clones and leaves some out. In the table there are 65,000 or so clones, roughly 90% of which are singletons. This specimen comes from a study of blood T cell repertoires in COVID-19. The overall study: There were acute and convalescent COVID-19 samples, and they came from the United States, Italy and Spain.

Sequences were obtained from peripheral blood. This sequence was found in a man aged 55 to 70 with acute or convalescent COVID-19.

The CDR3 DNA sequence: TGTGCCAGCTCACCGGGACAGGATCAGCCCCAGCATTTT. Translated, it gives CASSPGQDQPQHF. The V and J genes are TRBV18 and TRBJ1-5, with TRBD1 identical over 8 bases. CDR1 is KGHSH, CDR2 LQKENI, per germline. After removal of 3 bases from V and 5 bases from J, the junction contained 0 bases not matched to a gene. The CDR3 contains 13 residues.